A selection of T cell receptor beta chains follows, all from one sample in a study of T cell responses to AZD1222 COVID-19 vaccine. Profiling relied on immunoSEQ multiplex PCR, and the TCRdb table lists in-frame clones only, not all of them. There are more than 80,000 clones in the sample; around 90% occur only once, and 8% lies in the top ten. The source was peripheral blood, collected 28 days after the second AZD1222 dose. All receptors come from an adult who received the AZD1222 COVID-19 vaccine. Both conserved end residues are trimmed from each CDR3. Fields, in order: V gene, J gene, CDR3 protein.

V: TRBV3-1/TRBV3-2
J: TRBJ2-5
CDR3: ASSLRSGALETQY

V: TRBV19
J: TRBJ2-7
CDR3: ASSIPSWTGTGTYEQY

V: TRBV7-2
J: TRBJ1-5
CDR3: ASSPSAGSGPSDQPQH

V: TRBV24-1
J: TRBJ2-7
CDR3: ATSDFGYEQY

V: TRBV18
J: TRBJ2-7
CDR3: ASSPGAATGYEQY

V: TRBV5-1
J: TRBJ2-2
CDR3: ASRRDYQTGELF

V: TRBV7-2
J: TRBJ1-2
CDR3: ASSLSSGGGANYGYT

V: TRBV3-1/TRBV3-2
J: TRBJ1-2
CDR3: ASSQGGAGYT

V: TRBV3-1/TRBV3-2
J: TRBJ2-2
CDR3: ASSQFPGELF

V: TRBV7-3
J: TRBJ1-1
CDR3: ASSLEWGTEAF

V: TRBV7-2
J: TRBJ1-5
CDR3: ASTQGYSNQPQH

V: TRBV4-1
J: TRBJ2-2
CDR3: ASSQGQGAAGELF

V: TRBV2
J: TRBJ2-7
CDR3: ASSTSPGHVTYEQY

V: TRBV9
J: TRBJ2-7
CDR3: ASSVYGYYEQY

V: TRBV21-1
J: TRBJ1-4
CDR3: ASRGMTNEKLF

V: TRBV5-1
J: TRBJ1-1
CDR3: ASSITEGVMTEAF

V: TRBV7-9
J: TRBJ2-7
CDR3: ASSTQGPLYEQY

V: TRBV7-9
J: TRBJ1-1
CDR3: ASSREAVNTEAF

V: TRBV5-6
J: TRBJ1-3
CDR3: ASSPVTAGNTIY

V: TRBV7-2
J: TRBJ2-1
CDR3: ASSLDLNNEQF

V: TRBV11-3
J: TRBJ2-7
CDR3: ASSAGGTGRTYEQY

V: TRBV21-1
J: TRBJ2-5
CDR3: ASSKTGRNQETQY

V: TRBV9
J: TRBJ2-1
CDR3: ASSVGGQIYNEQF

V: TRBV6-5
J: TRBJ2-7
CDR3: ATILSSEQY

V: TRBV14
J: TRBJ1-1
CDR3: ASSQVGDTEAF

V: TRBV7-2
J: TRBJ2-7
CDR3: ASSSQVTSGARYEQY

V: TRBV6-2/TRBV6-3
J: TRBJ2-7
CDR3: ASSYSSIYEQY

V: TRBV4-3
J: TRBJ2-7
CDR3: ASSQSFLAGAGEQY

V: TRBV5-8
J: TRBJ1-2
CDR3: ASSLAPGQGNSGYT

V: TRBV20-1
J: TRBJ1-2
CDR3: SASSAIANYGYT

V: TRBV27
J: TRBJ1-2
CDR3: ASTRGGVNYGYT

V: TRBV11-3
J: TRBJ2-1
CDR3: ASSLDMPGHVNF

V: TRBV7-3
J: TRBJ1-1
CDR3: ASSPTANTEAF

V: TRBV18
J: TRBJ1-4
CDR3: ASSPPGQGDYNEKLF

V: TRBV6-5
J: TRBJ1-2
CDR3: ASRRQGLEGYT

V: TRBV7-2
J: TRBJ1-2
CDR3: ASSLMALYGYT

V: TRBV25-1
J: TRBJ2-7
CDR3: ASSEGDREDFEQY

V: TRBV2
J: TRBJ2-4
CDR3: ASSEGTGHPYIQY

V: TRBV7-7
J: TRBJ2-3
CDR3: ASSPSKGVGDTQY

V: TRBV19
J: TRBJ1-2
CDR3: ASSIDFYSGEIYGYT

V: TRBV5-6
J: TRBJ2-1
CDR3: ASSSRMGSRQF

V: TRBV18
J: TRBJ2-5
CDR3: ASSPPAGKETQY

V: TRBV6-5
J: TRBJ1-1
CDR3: ASSYSRASNTEAF

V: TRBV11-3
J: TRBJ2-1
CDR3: ASSLGGGGNNEQF

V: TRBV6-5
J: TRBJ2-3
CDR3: ASSYKRPTDTQY

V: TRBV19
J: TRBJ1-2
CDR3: ASSIESGTATYGYT

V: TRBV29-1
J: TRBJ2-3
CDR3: SVWTGGTDTQY

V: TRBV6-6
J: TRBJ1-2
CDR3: ASSERQEGYGYT

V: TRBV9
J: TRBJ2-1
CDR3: ASSDNLAGDNNEQF

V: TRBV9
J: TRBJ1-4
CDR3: ASSEGVPATNEKLF

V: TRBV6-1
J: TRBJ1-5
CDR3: ASSEGQGLMSGNQPQH

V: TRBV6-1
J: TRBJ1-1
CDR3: ASSDDWGQSGAEAF

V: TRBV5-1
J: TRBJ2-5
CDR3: ASSLGTSGGKETQY